The clone carrying this T cell receptor (beta chain) occurred once. Its specificity is unknown. Libraries were prepared by immunoSEQ multiplex PCR; TCRdb keeps only in-frame clonotypes and omits some of them. Among 30,000 to 35,000 clones listed, 60% to 85% were seen once. This CDR3 is built from 15 residues. Germline CDR1 is LNHDA and CDR2 is SQIVND (reference sequence). This entry comes from a study of OX40 agonist ivuxolimab in advanced cancers. Study-level points and caveats: At doses 0.1 to 3.0 mg/kg, CD4+ and CD8+ clones expanded.

Sequenced here: CD4+ or CD8+ T cells sorted from blood, sampled in a trial of the OX40 agonist ivuxolimab. The V and J genes are TRBV19 and TRBJ2-5; 9 bases map to TRBD1. The end of the DNA fits TRBJ2-7 better, so the J call may be wrong. The sequence came from an adult with an advanced solid tumor such as melanoma, head and neck, liver or kidney cancer. The CDR3 sequence is CASARGQGYSDEQYF. The CDR3 DNA reads TGTGCCAGTGCCCGGGGACAGGGATATTCCGACGAGCAGTACTTC.